This T cell receptor beta chain was sequenced during a study of early T cells in non-severe SARS-CoV-2 infection. This clonotype appeared a few times. Individual cDNA molecules were tagged with unique molecular identifiers. Using its own MiXCR run on the 5' RACE reads, TCRdb lists one record per CDR3 protein. The sample lists more than 80,000 distinct CDR3 sequences, around 14% occurring once. The CDR3 is 15 residues long. The trim removed 6 bases at V and 4 bases at J, leaving 12 bases unmatched. From germline, CDR1 is MNHNS and CDR2 SASEGT. The chain couples TRBV6-1 to TRBJ2-7, with TRBD2 matching over 7 bases. The clonotype was recovered from an adult who was a healthcare worker with PCR-confirmed SARS-CoV-2 infection or an uninfected control (not recorded which). Source material: whole blood. The CDR3 DNA sequence: TGTGCCAGCAGGTCCGGGCTAGCGGAGACATACGAGCAGTACTTC. Its translation is CASRSGLAETYEQYF.